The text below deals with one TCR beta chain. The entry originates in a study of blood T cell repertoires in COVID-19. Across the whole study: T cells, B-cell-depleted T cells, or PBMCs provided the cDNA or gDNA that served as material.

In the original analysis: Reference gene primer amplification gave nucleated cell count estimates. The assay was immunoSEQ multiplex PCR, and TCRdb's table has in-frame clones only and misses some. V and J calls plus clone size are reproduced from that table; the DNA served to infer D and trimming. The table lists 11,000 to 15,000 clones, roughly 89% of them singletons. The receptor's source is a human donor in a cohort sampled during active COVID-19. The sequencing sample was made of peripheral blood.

This CDR3 is CSVVTTGYEQYF. CDR3 bases: TGCAGCGTTGTTACTACAGGGTACGAGCAGTACTTC. This chain joins TRBV29-1 and TRBJ2-7; D may be TRBD1 (6 bases). This CDR3 comprises 12 residues. Per germline, CDR1 SQVTM and CDR2 ANQGSEA. Trimming removed 4 bases from V and 4 bases from J, with 11 bases in between.